The rows below give T cell receptor beta chains drawn from one sample of a study of a mutant IDH1 vaccine in newly diagnosed glioma. No antigen has been assigned to these receptors. Profiling relied on immunoSEQ multiplex PCR, and the TCRdb table lists in-frame clones only, not all of them. The sample yields around 60,000 clones, roughly 80% seen once. The source material was PBMCs, sampled from a glioma patient whose treatment included an IDH1 peptide vaccine. These receptors were obtained from a middle-aged man with glioma. CDR3s include the opening cysteine and the closing phenylalanine or tryptophan. Fields, in order: J gene, V gene, clone size, D gene, CDR3 DNA, CDR3 protein. The D gene is left open where the match is weak. Where a row states a size, it is once, few, many or the class of an expanded clone; other rows omit it.

TRBJ1-5 TRBV15 . . TGTGCCACCAGCAGAGCCCGCGAGGTCCCTGTTTGGCCCCAGCATTTT CATSRAREVPVWPQHF
TRBJ1-3 TRBV5-6 . . TGTGCCAGCAGCGCCGACAGGATAGTTGGAAACACCATATATTTT CASSADRIVGNTIYF
TRBJ1-5 TRBV7-6 . . TGTGCCAGCAGCCCAAACCCCAATCAGCCCCAGCATTTT CASSPNPNQPQHF
TRBJ2-7 TRBV6-1 . TRBD2 TGTGCCAGCAGTATGACTAGCCTGAGGGAGCAGTACTTC CASSMTSLREQYF
TRBJ1-2 TRBV4-1 . . TGCGCCAGCAGCCCATACCTTGGAGCAGACCTTAACTATGGCTACACCTTC CASSPYLGADLNYGYTF
TRBJ1-1 TRBV4-3 few . TGCGCCAGCAGCCAAGAGGAGGGCACTGAAGCTTTCTTT CASSQEEGTEAFF
TRBJ2-6 TRBV7-9 . . TGTGCCAGCAGCGCTCCGGCCCAGGGGGGCCCGGCTGGGGCCAACGTCCTGACTTTC CASSAPAQGGPAGANVLTF
TRBJ2-3 TRBV2 . . TGTGCCAGCAGGGGGACAACCACAGATACGCAGTATTTT CASRGTTTDTQYF
TRBJ1-1 TRBV7-8 . . TGTGCCAGCAGCTTAGCTGCGGGGGCTGAAGCTTTCTTT CASSLAAGAEAFF
TRBJ2-1 TRBV9 . . TGTGCCAGCAGCGCGATTAACACCGGGACCTCCTACAATGAGCAGTTCTTC CASSAINTGTSYNEQFF
TRBJ2-1 TRBV11-2 . . TGTGCCAGCAGCCCGGACCAGAACCAGCAGTTCTTC CASSPDQNQQFF
TRBJ1-4 TRBV5-1 once . TGCGCCAGTCGGGGTCAGGAACGTGAAAAACTGTTTTTT CASRGQEREKLFF
TRBJ1-1 TRBV18 . . TGTGCCAGCTCGAGAAACCGGGACGCCGCTGAAGCTTTCTTT CASSRNRDAAEAFF
TRBJ1-1 TRBV25-1 few TRBD1 TGTGCCAGCAGTGGGACAGGGGGATGGACTGAAGCTTTCTTT CASSGTGGWTEAFF
TRBJ2-7 TRBV7-8 . TRBD2 TGTGCCAGCAGCTTCGGACTAGCGGGAGCCCCGTCCGAGCAGTACTTC CASSFGLAGAPSEQYF
TRBJ2-6 TRBV29-1 . . TGCAGCGTTACAGAGGGCTCTGGGGCCAACGTCCTGACTTTC CSVTEGSGANVLTF
TRBJ1-1 TRBV5-6 . TRBD1 TGTGCCAGCAGCCCTATGACCGGGACAGGGAACACTGAAGCTTTCTTT CASSPMTGTGNTEAFF
TRBJ1-5 TRBV18 . TRBD1 TGTGCCAGCTCACCTCGACAGGGTAATCAGCCCCAGCATTTT CASSPRQGNQPQHF
TRBJ1-2 TRBV7-9 . TRBD1 TGTGCCAGCAGCTTGGGAGGGACAGGGGAAGGACCCTATGGCTACACCTTC CASSLGGTGEGPYGYTF
TRBJ2-7 TRBV7-2 . TRBD1 TGTGCCAGCAGCCGGGACAGGGGAGGCGAGCAGTACTTC CASSRDRGGEQYF
TRBJ2-5 TRBV7-2 . TRBD2 TGTGCCAGCAGCTCCGGACTAGCCCCGGAGACCCAGTACTTC CASSSGLAPETQYF
TRBJ1-1 TRBV28 . . TGTGCCAGCAGTCTAACTCAGAGAAACACTGAAGCTTTCTTT CASSLTQRNTEAFF
TRBJ2-2 TRBV28 . . TGTGCCAGCATGCGAGCGGTGAACACCGGGGAGCTGTTTTTT CASMRAVNTGELFF
TRBJ2-7 TRBV7-8 . TRBD1 TGTGCCAGCAGGCCTCCGGGACAGGGGTACGAGCAGTACTTC CASRPPGQGYEQYF
TRBJ2-7 TRBV30 . TRBD2 TGTGCCTGGAGTGTACGGGGGGGCGAGCAGTACTTC CAWSVRGGEQYF
TRBJ2-5 TRBV27 . . TGTGCCAGCAGAAATTTATACGGGGGCGGCCCCCCAGAGACCCAGTACTTC CASRNLYGGGPPETQYF
TRBJ1-6 TRBV6-1 . . TGTGCCAGTTCGTTCAGGTCCTATAATTCACCCCTCCACTTT CASSFRSYNSPLHF
TRBJ2-3 TRBV7-2 . TRBD1 TGTGCCAGCAGCTTCAGGGGGCCCACAGATACGCAGTATTTT CASSFRGPTDTQYF
TRBJ2-1 TRBV7-8 . . TGTGCCAGCAGCTTAGTGACAGAGCAGTTCTTC CASSLVTEQFF
TRBJ1-5 TRBV30 few . TGTGCCTGGAGTGTATCTAGCAATCAGCCCCAGCATTTT CAWSVSSNQPQHF
TRBJ2-6 TRBV29-1 once TRBD1 TGCAGCGTGAGGACAGGGACTGGGGCCAACGTCCTGACTTTC CSVRTGTGANVLTF
TRBJ1-2 TRBV7-2 . TRBD1 TGTGCCAGCAGCTCGTCCGGGACAGGGGGTTATCGGGGCTACACCTTC CASSSSGTGGYRGYTF
TRBJ1-5 TRBV4-2 few . TGTGCCAGCAGCCAAGAGGAGGGGCTCATCAATCAGCCCCAGCATTTT CASSQEEGLINQPQHF
TRBJ2-3 TRBV7-2 . TRBD2 TGTGCCAGCAGTAGCGGGCCCTACACAGATACGCAGTATTTT CASSSGPYTDTQYF
TRBJ2-2 TRBV30 few . TGTGCCTGGTCAGTCAGGGGTTCCGGGGAGCTGTTTTTT CAWSVRGSGELFF
TRBJ1-2 TRBV6-5 . TRBD1 TGTGCCAGCAGTTACTGGACAGGGGGCGATCATGGCTACACCTTC CASSYWTGGDHGYTF
TRBJ1-4 TRBV6-5 . . TGTGCCAGCAGTTACTCGACAGCTAATAATGAAAAACTGTTTTTT CASSYSTANNEKLFF
TRBJ2-5 TRBV27 . TRBD1 TGTGCCAGCAGCAGTTTACTGGACAGGGATGGGACCCAGTACTTC CASSSLLDRDGTQYF
TRBJ2-2 TRBV7-9 . . TGTGCCAGCAGCTTACACGGGGCAGAGGGGAGAACCGGGGAGCTGTTTTTT CASSLHGAEGRTGELFF
TRBJ2-7 TRBV6-6 once TRBD2 TGTGCCAGCCAGTCTAGCGGGAGCACCTACGAGCAGTACTTC CASQSSGSTYEQYF
TRBJ2-1 TRBV2 . . TGTGCCAGCAGTGGTGGGCTGCAGTTCTTC CASSGGLQFF
TRBJ2-3 TRBV5-1 . . TGCGCCAGCAGCTTGGGTGTCTCGTGGTTGTTGGATACGCAGTATTTT CASSLGVSWLLDTQYF
TRBJ1-2 TRBV9 . . TGTGCCAGCAGCGTACAGGACGGGTACGGCTACACCTTC CASSVQDGYGYTF
TRBJ2-1 TRBV30 . . TGTGCCTGGAGTATACCGGGACTCCTTGGAAGAGAGGTCTACAATGAGCAGTTCTTC CAWSIPGLLGREVYNEQFF